This T cell receptor beta chain was profiled in a study of T cell changes during pregnancy in multiple sclerosis. Clones were read by immunoSEQ multiplex PCR, and TCRdb kept only the in-frame ones, dropping some. Among 37,000 or so clones listed, 88% were seen once. From germline, CDR1 is LNHNV and CDR2 YYDKDF (reference sequence). There are 17 residues in the CDR3. The J segment lost 6 bases and the V segment lost 0 bases, leaving 9 bases of the junction unmatched. This clonotype was obtained from a female donor with multiple sclerosis, enrolled in a pregnancy study. The chain is built from TRBV15 and TRBJ1-4, with 8 bases fitting TRBD1. The sequencing used CD4+ T cells from peripheral blood mononuclear cells, collected before pregnancy. The CDR3 DNA follows: TGTGCCACCAGCAGAGATACAGGGGGGCCAGGCTATGAAAAACTGTTTTTT. This gives the protein CATSRDTGGPGYEKLFF.